The 31 T cell receptor beta chains below all came from one sample that was sequenced in a study of T cells in Graves' hyperthyroidism and ophthalmopathy. From RNA transcripts, TCR beta CDR3 regions were amplified. First-round RT-PCR of the TCR CDR3 relied on the HTBI primer set. TCRdb reprocessed the multiplex PCR reads via MiXCR and lists one record per CDR3 protein. The table lists roughly 380,000 distinct CDR3 sequences, about 15% of them singletons. What was sequenced was blood. The receptors stem from a woman aged 55-75 years with Graves' hyperthyroidism.

The chain recombines TRBV29-1 with TRBJ2-7, with TRBD1 identical over 10 bases. V was clipped by 6 bases and J by 4 bases; unmatched bases: 6. Germline V gene lookup returns CDR1 SQVTM and CDR2 ANQGSEA. This CDR3 has 13 residues. CDR3 protein: CSVQTGGSYEQYF. CDR3 coding DNA: TGCAGCGTGCAGACAGGGGGCAGTTACGAGCAGTACTTC.

In its sample, this clonotype was seen many times. V usage is TRBV6-1 and J usage is TRBJ2-3, with D possibly being TRBD1 or TRBD2 (6 bases each). Germline V gene sequence: CDR1 MNHNS, CDR2 SASEGT. The CDR3 loop spans 13 amino acids. The V and J ends lost 2 bases and 7 bases respectively, with 10 bases between them. The CDR3 loop reads CASSEKGGNTQYF. CDR3 DNA sequence: TGTGCCAGCAGTGAAAAAGGGGGGAATACGCAGTATTTT.

CDR3 bases: TGTGCCAGCACCCCAACCTATGACAGGGGCTATGGCTACACCTTC. Translating gives CASTPTYDRGYGYTF. The V gene is TRBV7-9, the J gene TRBJ1-2; TRBD1 matches at 8 bases. V shed 7 bases, J shed 4 bases, and the junction held 11 bases outside the gene matches. CDR1 is SEHNR and CDR2 is FQNEAQ in the germline V gene (reference sequence). The CDR3 totals 15 residues.

This clonotype was seen many times. The J gene is TRBJ2-7, the V gene TRBV2, with D possibly matching TRBD2 (5 bases). CDR3 size: 14 residues. Germline V gives CDR1 SNHLY, CDR2 FYNNEI. V was trimmed by 2 bases and J by 0 bases, leaving 8 bases between them. Here the CDR3 reads CASSELAFSYEQYF. DNA of the CDR3: TGTGCCAGCAGTGAACTAGCTTTCTCCTACGAGCAGTACTTC. Filled out from reference TRBV2 and TRBJ2-7, the complete variable domain reads EPEVTQTPSHQVTQMGQEVILRCVPISNHLYFYWYRQILGQKVEFLVSFYNNEISEKSEIFDDQFSVERPDGSNFTLKIRSTKLEDSAMYFCASSELAFSYEQYFGPGTRLTVT.

This clonotype appeared many times. The chain combines TRBV3-1 with TRBJ2-7, with D uncertain. V was trimmed by 3 bases and J by 1 base, leaving 10 bases between them. The germline V gene has CDR1 LGHDT and CDR2 YNNKEL (reference sequence). This CDR3 is 14 amino acids long. Here the CDR3 reads CASSQGSASYEQYF. DNA for the CDR3: TGTGCCAGCAGCCAGGGCAGCGCGTCCTACGAGCAGTACTTC.

The chain joins TRBV7-8 to TRBJ2-7; D is unresolved. The V gene's germline CDR1 is SGHVS and CDR2 FQNEAQ. Trimming stripped 4 bases from V and 2 bases from J, with 12 bases between. The CDR3 contains 14 residues. CDR3 bases: TGTGCCAGCAGCTCCCGACCGACAACCTACGAGCAGTACTTC. Its protein product is CASSSRPTTYEQYF.

This clonotype was seen at least ten times. The chain uses TRBV5-6 and TRBJ1-2; D is unresolved. V shed 4 bases and J shed 4 bases, with 20 bases lying between them. Germline V lookup: CDR1 SGHDT, CDR2 YYEEEE. The CDR3 extends over 16 amino acids. The chain's CDR3 is CASSPGILRVRYGYTF. The DNA of the CDR3 is TGTGCCAGCAGCCCGGGAATATTGAGGGTACGCTATGGCTACACCTTC.

This clonotype was seen repeatedly, ten times or more. The chain employs TRBV27 and TRBJ1-3; 7 bases are shared with TRBD1. The ends lost 5 bases at V and 6 bases at J; junction bases unmatched: 13. CDR1 and CDR2 from the germline V gene are MNHEY and SMNVEV (reference sequence). The CDR3 length is 16 residues. CDR3 bases: TGTGCCAGCAGTCCGGGACGGGCCACAGGGGAAAACACCATATATTTT. Its translation is CASSPGRATGENTIYF.

This clonotype was seen many times. The chain links TRBV3-1 to TRBJ2-1; 12 bases fit TRBD2. The V gene end was trimmed by 3 bases and the J gene end by 6 bases; junction bases not matched to a gene: 3. CDR1 and CDR2 from the germline V gene are LGHDT and YNNKEL (reference sequence). This CDR3 comprises 15 residues. Here the CDR3 DNA reads TGTGCCAGCAGCCACACTAGCGGGAGGTTCAATGAGCAGTTCTTC. Its translation: CASSHTSGRFNEQFF.

Notes on this clonotype: One base away lies a much larger clone, so this may be a sequencing read error. This chain uses TRBV3-1 with TRBJ2-4, with D unresolved. Germline V gene sequence: CDR1 LGHDT, CDR2 YNNKEL (reference sequence). V was pared by 5 bases and J by 0 bases, with 11 bases between. The CDR3 runs to 15 residues. The CDR3 loop is CASSGPWIAKNIQYF. CDR3 sequence (DNA): TGTGCCAGCAGCGGACCATGGATAGCCAAAAACATTCAGTACTTC.

The rearrangement uses TRBV27 and TRBJ1-6; unclear D gene. Deletions cut 5 bases from V and 10 bases from J, with 18 bases between. The CDR3 sequence is 15 residues long. Per the germline V gene, CDR1 is MNHEY and CDR2 is SMNVEV (reference sequence). The CDR3 reads CASSEAGFLISPLHF. CDR3 bases: TGTGCCAGCAGTGAAGCAGGTTTTCTCATCTCACCCCTCCACTTT.

This clonotype appeared many times. The V call is TRBV11-2, the J call TRBJ1-2, with D possibly being TRBD1 (6 bases). Germline CDR1 and CDR2: SGHAT and FQNNGV. This CDR3 spans 16 amino acids. Deletions cut 5 bases from V and 7 bases from J, with 23 bases between. The CDR3 sequence: CASSEIPEWGRAGYTF. CDR3 DNA: TGTGCCAGCAGCGAAATTCCCGAATGGGGGCGGGCTGGCTACACCTTC.

The sample holds many counts of this clonotype. The genes are TRBV2 and TRBJ2-1; D is possibly TRBD2 (5 bases). V was clipped by 7 bases and J by 4 bases, with 11 bases between them. The CDR3 totals 13 residues. The germline CDR1 and CDR2 sequences are SNHLY and FYNNEI. The CDR3 sequence: CASKSSGYNEQFF. In DNA form, the CDR3 reads TGTGCCAGCAAGTCGAGCGGATACAATGAGCAGTTCTTC. The complete variable domain, with remaining parts taken from reference TRBV2 and TRBJ2-1, reads EPEVTQTPSHQVTQMGQEVILRCVPISNHLYFYWYRQILGQKVEFLVSFYNNEISEKSEIFDDQFSVERPDGSNFTLKIRSTKLEDSAMYFCASKSSGYNEQFFGPGTRLTVL.

This clonotype showed up many times. The chain has TRBV11-2 and TRBJ1-2, with D unresolved. Between the trimmed V and J ends, which lost 4 bases and 3 bases, there was a span of 9 bases. Germline assignment: CDR1 SGHAT and CDR2 FQNNGV. CDR3 length equals 13 residues. In nucleotides, the CDR3 is TGTGCCAGCAGCTCCCCGAATGACTATGGCTACACCTTC. It codes for CASSSPNDYGYTF.

The table lists this clonotype with a few counts. The chain is built from TRBV19 and TRBJ2-7, with TRBD1 matching over 9 bases. This CDR3 has 15 amino acids. CDR1 is LNHDA and CDR2 is SQIVND in the germline V gene (reference sequence). The V gene end was trimmed by 3 bases and the J gene end by 2 bases; junction bases not matched to a gene: 5. DNA of the CDR3: TGTGCCAGTAGTATCATCCGGACAGGGGCCTACGAGCAGTACTTC. It encodes CASSIIRTGAYEQYF.

The genes are TRBV20-1 and TRBJ1-1; D gene uncertain. This CDR3 is built from 14 residues. Per germline, CDR1 DFQATT and CDR2 SNEGSKA (reference sequence). Trimming stripped 6 bases from V and 4 bases from J, with 18 bases between. The CDR3 DNA reads as TGCAGTGCCCTTCGTGTTCGGAGTCTCACTGAAGCTTTCTTT. This encodes CSALRVRSLTEAFF.

V and J are TRBV12-3 or TRBV12-4 and TRBJ1-2; 8 nucleotides line up with TRBD1. The CDR3 spans 14 residues. With V trimmed by 6 bases and J by 8 bases, 11 bases remained unmatched. The CDR3 DNA reads as TGTGCCAGCAGCGGGACAGGCACCCTCGGAGGCTACACCTTC. Translated: CASSGTGTLGGYTF.

This clonotype has ten or more counts. This chain connects TRBV11-3 to TRBJ2-1, with 9 bases matching TRBD1. Germline V gene lookup returns CDR1 SGHNT and CDR2 YENEEA. J gave up 5 bases and V 5 bases, and 7 bases lay outside the gene matches. This CDR3 spans 15 amino acids. The chain's CDR3 is CASSPKHRGHNEQFF. The CDR3 bases are TGTGCCAGCAGCCCCAAACACAGGGGGCACAATGAGCAGTTCTTC.

This clonotype was seen a few times. The junction and the germline gene differ at one end; a read error may be behind it. V and J are TRBV11-3 and TRBJ2-1; possibly TRBD2 for D (5 bases). This CDR3 has 12 amino acids. CDR1 and CDR2 (germline): SGHNT, YENEEA. The CDR3 DNA is TGTGCCAGCAGCTGGGCCGAGGGAGAGCGGTTCTTC. It codes for CASSWAEGERFF.

The table lists this clonotype with many counts. This chain links TRBV11-2 with TRBJ1-5; D may be TRBD1 (5 bases). Trimming took off 8 bases at V and 2 bases at J, with 13 bases between the two ends. This CDR3 is 14 amino acids long. From germline, CDR1 is SGHAT and CDR2 FQNNGV. The CDR3 loop is CASGGDEGNQPQHF. CDR3 coding DNA: TGTGCCAGCGGGGGGGACGAGGGCAATCAGCCCCAGCATTTT.

This clonotype was detected a few times. A read error is possible here, since a much larger clone lies one base away. The genes are TRBV3-1 and TRBJ1-2; D remains ambiguous. The germline V gene has CDR1 LGHDT and CDR2 YNNKEL (reference sequence). V dropped 0 bases and J dropped 7 bases, with 18 bases sitting between them. The CDR3 loop spans 16 amino acids. CDR3 sequence: CASSQDERILGFGYTF. The CDR3 bases are TGTGCCAGCAGCCAAGATGAAAGGATATTAGGGTTTGGCTACACCTTC.

This clonotype was found many times. This chain connects TRBV6-1 to TRBJ2-7; unclear D gene. The CDR3 sequence is 13 residues long. Trimming took off 0 bases at V and 2 bases at J, with 5 bases between the two ends. CDR1 and CDR2 (germline): MNHNS, SASEGT. CDR3 bases: TGTGCCAGCAGTGAAGCACACACCTACGAGCAGTACTTC. Its translation: CASSEAHTYEQYF.

The chain links TRBV6-1 to TRBJ2-3, with 13 bases fitting TRBD2. The CDR3 totals 16 residues. Germline-derived CDR1 and CDR2 are MNHNS and SASEGT. The ends lost 5 bases at V and 5 bases at J; junction bases unmatched: 7. The CDR3 DNA is TGTGCCAGCAGTTCTGGACTAGCGGGAGTGGTAGATACGCAGTATTTT. This codes for CASSSGLAGVVDTQYF.

The chain has TRBV27 and TRBJ2-1, with 7 nucleotides matching TRBD1. This CDR3 spans 15 amino acids. V gave up 6 bases and J gave up 2 bases; unmatched junction bases: 7. Germline loops: CDR1 MNHEY, CDR2 SMNVEV (reference sequence). CDR3: CASRLRGQTYNEQFF. CDR3 bases: TGTGCCAGCAGGCTCCGGGGACAGACCTACAATGAGCAGTTCTTC.

This clonotype was counted ten times or more. This chain joins TRBV7-9 and TRBJ2-2; D is possibly TRBD1 (5 bases). The V end was cut by 6 bases, the J end by 0 bases, with 8 bases between. Germline values: CDR1 SEHNR, CDR2 FQNEAQ (reference sequence). The CDR3 extends over 14 amino acids. CDR3 in amino acids: CASSWGANTGELFF. DNA for the CDR3: TGTGCCAGCAGTTGGGGCGCGAACACCGGGGAGCTGTTTTTT. Using reference TRBV7-9 and TRBJ2-2 for the parts outside the CDR3, the full variable domain is DTGVSQNPRHKITKRGQNVTFRCDPISEHNRLYWYRQTLGQGPEFLTYFQNEAQLEKSRLLSDRFSAERPKGSFSTLEIQRTEQGDSAMYLCASSWGANTGELFFGEGSRLTVL.

This clonotype was counted many times. This chain links TRBV2 with TRBJ1-3, with D hard to call. This CDR3 has 16 residues. Deletions cut 3 bases from V and 0 bases from J, with 12 bases between. The germline CDR1 and CDR2 sequences are SNHLY and FYNNEI. CDR3 loop: CASSDPPGDSGNTIYF. The CDR3 coding sequence is TGTGCCAGCAGTGATCCCCCAGGCGACTCTGGAAACACCATATATTTT.

V usage is TRBV7-9 and J usage is TRBJ1-1, with D unclear. This CDR3 has 14 amino acids. The V end was cut by 3 bases, the J end by 2 bases, with 10 bases between. The V gene's germline CDR1 is SEHNR and CDR2 FQNEAQ (reference sequence). CDR3 in amino acids: CASSFPRGNTEAFF. Written as DNA, the CDR3 is TGTGCCAGCAGCTTCCCACGAGGAAACACTGAAGCTTTCTTT.

This clonotype was seen at least ten times. This chain joins TRBV20-1 and TRBJ2-1; TRBD2 agrees at 7 bases. The junction had 13 bases not matched to a gene; V was cut back by 6 bases and J by 8 bases. The CDR3 contains 14 residues. CDR1 is DFQATT, CDR2 SNEGSKA, per germline (reference sequence). The CDR3 is CSAPRGGSKDEQFF. Here the CDR3 DNA reads TGCAGTGCCCCGAGAGGCGGGAGCAAGGATGAGCAGTTCTTC.

This clonotype was observed a few times. The chain has TRBV14 and TRBJ2-3; D unresolved. The CDR3 runs 13 residues. Trimming took 0 bases from V and 6 from J, leaving 7 bases between them. Per germline, CDR1 SGHDN and CDR2 FVKESK. DNA of the CDR3: TGTGCCAGCAGCCAAGATCGAAAGGATACGCAGTATTTT. Its protein product is CASSQDRKDTQYF.

This clonotype was detected a few times. CDR3 residues: CAISESRGASSGYTF. The CDR3 DNA sequence: TGTGCCATCAGTGAGTCGCGAGGGGCCTCGTCAGGCTACACCTTC. The rearrangement links TRBV10-3 to TRBJ1-2; D may be TRBD1 (5 bases). Germline values: CDR1 ENHRY, CDR2 SYGVKD. The germline V and J ends were trimmed by 0 bases and 8 bases, with 16 bases remaining between them. The CDR3 contains 15 residues.

This clonotype is medium-sized in the sample. The rearrangement uses TRBV11-2 and TRBJ2-1; D gene ambiguous. Trimming removed 1 base from V and 0 bases from J, with 7 bases in between. This CDR3 region has 15 residues. From germline, CDR1 is SGHAT and CDR2 FQNNGV. The CDR3 here is CASSLVPSSYNEQFF. CDR3 DNA: TGTGCCAGCAGCTTAGTCCCGAGCTCCTACAATGAGCAGTTCTTC.